This T cell receptor (beta chain) was captured in a study of identical twins. This clonotype was seen only a few times. Via MiXCR, TCRdb re-called the 5' RACE reads, giving one row per CDR3 protein. Among about 890,000 distinct CDR3 sequences listed, over 9% were seen once. The J segment lost 7 bases and the V segment lost 7 bases, leaving 6 bases of the junction unmatched. The CDR3 is 13 amino acids. Per germline, CDR1 SGHTA and CDR2 FQGNSA. These data were also reused for a study on yellow fever vaccine responses in identical twins.

This receptor was obtained from a woman between 18 and 29 years old in good health. The J gene is TRBJ2-1, the V gene TRBV7-2; TRBD2 matches 8 bases. Sequencing was performed on PBMCs. Here the CDR3 reads CASTSGLANEQFF. The CDR3 DNA reads TGTGCCAGCACCAGTGGACTAGCAAATGAGCAGTTCTTC.